One and the same sample provided the 3 T cell receptor beta chains below, sequenced in a study of shared clonotypes between healthy human individuals (dated by TCRdb to between 2020 and 2021). The library was prepared using the immunoSEQ multiplex PCR assay. Here the immuneACCESS table is served through TCRdb, limited to in-frame sequences with V and J called. Missing clones are a known gap in these copies; in checked studies unresolved V genes cover under half, and the rest lacks a known reason. The sample table records some 2.1 million clones; 85% to 95% of these occur just once. The top ten constitute 0.1% to 0.15% of the sample. Sequencing used naive CD4+ T cells sorted from blood. This specimen's cell subset or site label, per the study, means: CD45RA+ positively selected. These receptors originate from a young man in good health.

The rearrangement uses TRBV2 and TRBJ2-7, with D possibly TRBD1 on 6 matching bases. CDR1 is SNHLY and CDR2 is FYNNEI in the germline V gene. The CDR3 totals 16 residues. V was clipped by 6 bases and J by 2 bases, with 20 bases between them. DNA for the CDR3: TGTGCCAGCAGAAGAGGGACATCACTATTTACCTACGAGCAGTACTTC. Translating it yields CASRRGTSLFTYEQYF.

This sequence joins TRBV28 and TRBJ1-2; no clear D gene. This CDR3 contains 13 residues. Trimming pared 7 bases from V and 1 base from J, leaving 10 bases between. CDR1 and CDR2 (germline): MDHEN, SYDVKM. In DNA, the CDR3 is TGTGCCAGCACCTCAGCAGTTAACTATGGCTACACCTTC. It codes for CASTSAVNYGYTF.

The chain employs TRBV13 and TRBJ1-2; no reliable D call. The germline V and J ends were trimmed by 5 bases and 3 bases, with 7 bases remaining between them. The CDR3 has 12 residues. The germline V gene has CDR1 PRHDT and CDR2 FYEKMQ (reference sequence). The CDR3 DNA reads as TGTGCCAGCAGCGAGCGTTACTATGGCTACACCTTC. Encoded protein: CASSERYYGYTF. Complete variable domain (other parts from reference TRBV13 and TRBJ1-2): AAGVIQSPRHLIKEKRETATLKCYPIPRHDTVYWYQQGPGQDPQFLISFYEKMQSDKGSIPDRFSAQQFSDYHSELNMSSLELGDSALYFCASSERYYGYTFGSGTRLTVV.